This T cell receptor (beta chain) was sequenced for a study of CXCR3-negative and CXCR3-positive naive CD8 T cells. Overall study: With about 1.5 +/- 0.3 million reads per library, the TRB reads numbered about 135 million in total. Study-wide findings and caveats: More hydrophobic TRB CDR3s occurred in CXCR3-positive than in CXCR3-negative naive cells. Naive subsets did not differ in surface CD5, and the authors estimated TCR strength using properties of the TRB CDR3.

About this clonotype: Its antigen is undetermined.

From germline, CDR1 is DFQATT and CDR2 SNEGSKA (reference sequence). The CDR3 is 16 amino acids. Preparation of TRB cDNA libraries relied on 5' RACE carrying UMI labels. From its re-call of the 5' RACE reads, TCRdb lists each CDR3 protein once, without DNA. The sample table includes about 150,000 distinct CDR3 sequences. The receptor's source is a human donor in good health. Some clones in this sample may be carry-over from other donors' samples. Sample: naive CXCR3+ CD8+ T cells from blood. Described subset: CD45RO-CCR7+CD27+CD95- naive CD8+ T cells expressing CXCR3 (TNR3+). The chain uses TRBV20-1 and TRBJ2-3; absent DNA, TCRdb's TRBD1 call cannot be checked. CDR3 amino acids: CSASPRGQGNTDTQYF.